This T cell receptor beta chain comes out of a study of T cell repertoires in cytomegalovirus infection. About the research overall: Based on public TCR beta signatures, there were indications of CMV infection and of a matching HLA type.

TCRdb processed the reads anew with MiXCR; each CDR3 protein has one entry. The sample consists of under 850,000 distinct CDR3 sequences, around a third of them appearing once. Per the germline V gene, CDR1 is SGHAT and CDR2 is FQNNGV. V lost 4 bases, J lost 0 bases, and 12 bases lay in between. This CDR3 contains 15 residues. This clonotype was seen a few times. Antigen specificity is unknown. This receptor was obtained from a human donor in good health (CMV status not recorded). Some clones in this sample may be carry-over from other donors' samples. The chain joins TRBV11-2 to TRBJ1-2; TRBD1 might be the D (5 bases). The sequenced sample was cultured PBMCs, obtained from culture after CMV antigen stimulation. CDR3 DNA sequence: TGTGCCAGCAGCTCCCGGGACGGGACTAACTATGGCTACACCTTC. This gives the protein CASSSRDGTNYGYTF.